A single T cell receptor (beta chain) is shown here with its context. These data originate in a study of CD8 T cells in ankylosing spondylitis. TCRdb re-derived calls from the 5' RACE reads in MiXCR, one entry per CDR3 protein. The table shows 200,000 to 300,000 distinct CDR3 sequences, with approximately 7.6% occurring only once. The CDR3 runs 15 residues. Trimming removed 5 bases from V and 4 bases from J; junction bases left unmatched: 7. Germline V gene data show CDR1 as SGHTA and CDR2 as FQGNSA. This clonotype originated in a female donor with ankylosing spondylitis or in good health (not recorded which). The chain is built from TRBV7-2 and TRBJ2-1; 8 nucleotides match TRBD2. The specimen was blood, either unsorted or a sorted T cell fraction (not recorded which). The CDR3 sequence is CASSRASGSYNEQFF. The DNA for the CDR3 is TGTGCCAGCAGCCGAGCTAGCGGGTCTTACAATGAGCAGTTCTTC.